The 25 T cell receptor beta chains presented below share a single source sample, sequenced in a study of T-cell reconstitution after alpha-beta-depleted transplantation in children. The TCRbeta library incorporated unique molecular identifiers. TCRdb passed the PCR reads through MiXCR, listing each CDR3 protein once. The repertoire holds some 520,000 distinct CDR3 sequences, with about 33% as singletons. The material sequenced was PBMCs from the stem cell graft donor, taken from the stem cell graft. The receptors shown here come from a human donor who donated a stem cell graft to a child with aplastic anemia.

This clonotype was found a few times. The chain carries TRBV12-3 or TRBV12-4 and TRBJ2-7; D is unclear. The CDR3 covers 13 residues. V was shortened by 3 bases and J by 4 bases, with 10 bases between the two germline ends. The CDR3 coding sequence is TGTGCCAGCAGTTTCGGTTCGGTTTACGAGCAGTACTTC. As protein: CASSFGSVYEQYF.

V is TRBV7-2 and J is TRBJ1-2, with D perhaps TRBD1 (5 bases). In germline, CDR1 is SGHTA, CDR2 FQGNSA. With 0 bases removed from V and 4 bases from J, the gap between germline ends came to 12 bases. This CDR3 spans 15 amino acids. CDR3 coding DNA: TGTGCCAGCAGCTTAGCGCCAGGGATCGGCTATGGCTACACCTTC. It is translated as CASSLAPGIGYGYTF.

This clonotype showed up just a few times. This CDR3 is CASSQSGQGIYTIYF. CDR3 in DNA: TGTGCCAGCAGTCAGTCGGGACAGGGGATATACACCATATATTTT. This sequence joins TRBV28 and TRBJ1-3, with TRBD1 matching 10 bases. Looked up from germline, CDR1 is MDHEN and CDR2 is SYDVKM. With 5 bases clipped from V and 8 bases from J, the junction kept 9 bases outside the gene matches. The CDR3 has 15 amino acids. Looking up the rest from reference TRBV28 and TRBJ1-3 gives the full variable domain: DVKVTQSSRYLVKRTGEKVFLECVQDMDHENMFWYRQDPGLGLRLIYFSYDVKMKEKGDIPEGYSVSREKKERFSLILESASTNQTSMYLCASSQSGQGIYTIYFGEGSWLTVV.

This clonotype was detected only a few times. The rearrangement links TRBV4-3 to TRBJ2-3, with 12 bases lining up with TRBD2. CDR3 length equals 18 residues. J was trimmed by 0 bases and V by 0 bases; bases with no gene match: 4. The germline V gene encodes CDR1 LGHNA and CDR2 YSLEER. Here the CDR3 reads CASSQDRTSGTSTDTQYF. The CDR3 coding sequence is TGCGCCAGCAGCCAAGATAGGACTAGCGGGACTAGCACAGATACGCAGTATTTT.

This clonotype was detected only a few times. The genes are TRBV4-1 and TRBJ2-1; D is possibly TRBD2 (7 bases). Trimming took 0 bases from V and 7 from J, leaving 16 bases between them. The CDR3 is 16 amino acids. CDR1 is MGHRA, CDR2 YSYEKL, per germline. CDR3 nucleotide sequence: TGCGCCAGCAGCCAAGATTTACAGGGAGGGTGGAATGAGCAGTTCTTC. Its translation is CASSQDLQGGWNEQFF.

This clonotype was counted many times. V and J are TRBV20-1 and TRBJ2-1, with TRBD2 matching 9 bases. The CDR3 loop spans 12 amino acids. V dropped 1 base and J dropped 8; count of bases not matched to a gene: 0. Germline CDR1 and CDR2: DFQATT and SNEGSKA (reference sequence). The DNA for the CDR3 is TGCAGTGCTAGAGTAGCGGGAGATGAGCAGTTCTTC. Residues: CSARVAGDEQFF.

The rearrangement links TRBV29-1 to TRBJ2-2, with TRBD1 identical over 10 bases. CDR1 is SQVTM and CDR2 is ANQGSEA in the germline V gene. The CDR3 sequence is 20 residues long. Trimming removed 1 base from V and 6 bases from J; junction bases left unmatched: 20. The CDR3 sequence is CSVEVGGTGVQWYDPGELFF. The CDR3, as DNA: TGCAGCGTTGAAGTGGGAGGGACAGGGGTACAGTGGTATGACCCCGGGGAGCTGTTTTTT.

The chain has TRBV20-1 and TRBJ2-7; D uncertain. V dropped 0 bases and J dropped 2 bases, with 20 bases sitting between them. CDR1 is DFQATT and CDR2 is SNEGSKA in the germline V gene (reference sequence). The length of the CDR3 is 17 residues. CDR3 nucleotides: TGCAGTGCTAGAGATCCCCCCTTAGGGCTAGATGCCTACGAGCAGTACTTC. Its translation: CSARDPPLGLDAYEQYF.

The table lists this clonotype with a few counts. The V and J genes are TRBV6-1 and TRBJ2-2; D possibly uses TRBD1 or TRBD2 (6 bases each). The ends were cut back, 8 bases at V and 6 bases at J, with 10 bases in the middle. The CDR3 consists of 12 residues. In germline, CDR1 is MNHNS, CDR2 SASEGT. The CDR3 coding sequence is TGTGCCAGCGGGGGGCCCCCCGGGGAGCTGTTTTTT. Its translation: CASGGPPGELFF.

V and J are TRBV7-8 and TRBJ2-7; 11 bases map to TRBD2. The CDR3 contains 15 residues. The V gene's germline CDR1 is SGHVS and CDR2 FQNEAQ. In DNA, the CDR3 is TGTGCCAGCAGCCTAGAAGGACTAGCGGGCTCGGCTCTGCACGTC. Amino acid sequence: CASSLEGLAGSALHV.

This sequence joins TRBV20-1 and TRBJ1-2; 10 positions match TRBD1. The CDR3 is made up of 14 amino acids. Per the germline V gene, CDR1 is DFQATT and CDR2 is SNEGSKA (reference sequence). J was trimmed by 8 bases and V by 0 bases; bases with no gene match: 6. The CDR3 DNA reads as TGCAGTGCTAGAGACCCCGACAGGGGGCTAGGCTACACCTTC. Its translation is CSARDPDRGLGYTF.

This clonotype has a count of ten or more. The chain carries TRBV29-1 and TRBJ1-1; D gene unclear. The CDR3 has 11 amino acids. The germline gives CDR1 SQVTM, CDR2 ANQGSEA. V gave up 7 bases and J gave up 7 bases, with 13 bases separating them. In DNA form, the CDR3 reads TGCAGCGCCGATAGGTATTTTGAAGCTTTCTTT. Translated, it gives CSADRYFEAFF.

The rearrangement links TRBV4-2 to TRBJ2-1, with 8 nucleotides matching TRBD2. Germline CDR1 is LGHNA and CDR2 is YNFKEQ. V shed 4 bases and J 6 bases; nucleotides not matched to a gene: 8. The CDR3 is 15 residues long. CDR3 DNA sequence: TGTGCCAGCAGCCGAAGCGGGAGTCGGGGCAATGAGCAGTTCTTC. As protein: CASSRSGSRGNEQFF.

This CDR3 is CASCLGFSAGTGVSYEQYF. The CDR3 nucleotides are TGTGCCAGCTGTTTAGGTTTCTCTGCGGGGACAGGGGTATCCTACGAGCAGTACTTC. The J gene is TRBJ2-7, the V gene TRBV18; 10 bases align to TRBD1. The CDR3 loop spans 19 amino acids. Trimming took 7 bases from V and 1 from J; bases not matched to a gene: 19. The germline V gene has CDR1 KGHSH and CDR2 LQKENI.

This clonotype was detected a few times. This chain links TRBV27 with TRBJ2-2; D is tentatively TRBD1 or TRBD2 (6 bases each). V shed 10 bases and J shed 4 bases, with 13 bases lying between them. Germline CDR1 and CDR2: MNHEY and SMNVEV (reference sequence). The CDR3 runs 13 residues. CDR3 sequence (DNA): TGTGCCACCGGGGGCAGACTCACCGGGGAGCTGTTTTTT. Its protein product is CATGGRLTGELFF.

There are a few counts of this clonotype. The V gene is TRBV27, the J gene TRBJ2-3, with D perhaps matching TRBD1 (6 bases). V gave up 4 bases and J gave up 3 bases, with 20 bases separating them. The CDR3 runs 17 residues. Germline V lookup: CDR1 MNHEY, CDR2 SMNVEV (reference sequence). CDR3 loop: CASSSGQRTSATDTQYF. DNA of the CDR3: TGTGCCAGCAGTTCAGGACAGCGGACAAGCGCGACAGATACGCAGTATTTT.

The J gene is TRBJ1-5, the V gene TRBV12-3 or TRBV12-4; 8 bases align to TRBD1. This CDR3 spans 15 amino acids. The V gene end was trimmed by 5 bases and the J gene end by 4 bases; junction bases not matched to a gene: 7. CDR3 in DNA: TGTGCCAGCAGTAACCAGGGGGCAGGAAATCAGCCCCAGCATTTT. Its translation is CASSNQGAGNQPQHF.

The gene calls are TRBV5-1 and TRBJ2-2, with 7 bases matching TRBD1. Germline V gives CDR1 SGHRS, CDR2 YFSETQ. The junction had 5 bases not matched to a gene; V was cut back by 4 bases and J by 5 bases. This CDR3 is 14 amino acids long. CDR3 nucleotides: TGCGCCAGCAGCCCCGACAGGGAGACCGGGGAGCTGTTTTTT. It translates to CASSPDRETGELFF.

This clonotype was found a few times. This sequence joins TRBV12-3 or TRBV12-4 and TRBJ2-5; 7 bases align to TRBD1. Unmatched junction bases numbered 11, after V lost 5 bases and J lost 5 bases. The CDR3 is 15 residues long. The CDR3 loop reads CASSAGQAVYETQYF. The CDR3 coding sequence is TGTGCCAGCAGTGCCGGACAGGCGGTTTACGAGACCCAGTACTTC.

This clonotype was detected a few times. The chain combines TRBV27 with TRBJ2-2, with D unclear. Trimming cost V 5 bases and J 6 bases, with 7 bases left between them. In germline, CDR1 is MNHEY, CDR2 SMNVEV (reference sequence). The CDR3 has 12 amino acids. The CDR3 loop is CASSPVPGELFF. In nucleotides, the CDR3 is TGTGCCAGCAGTCCCGTCCCCGGGGAGCTGTTTTTT.

V and J are TRBV7-3 and TRBJ2-1; D is tentatively TRBD1 or TRBD2 (6 bases each). The CDR3 length is 15 residues. Trimming took 5 bases from V and 5 from J, leaving 16 bases between them. Germline loops: CDR1 SGHTA, CDR2 FQGTGA. CDR3 protein: CASSLQGLHNNEQFF. DNA for the CDR3: TGTGCCAGCAGCCTACAGGGACTTCACAACAATGAGCAGTTCTTC.

This clonotype has only a few counts. The V call is TRBV4-3, the J call TRBJ2-3, with 7 bases lining up with TRBD1. CDR1 is LGHNA, CDR2 YSLEER, per germline. Trimming removed 0 bases from V and 2 bases from J; junction bases left unmatched: 5. The CDR3 is made up of 16 amino acids. Here the CDR3 DNA reads TGCGCCAGCAGCCAAGAAAACAGGGGCATCACAGATACGCAGTATTTT. This encodes CASSQENRGITDTQYF.

The gene calls are TRBV7-9 and TRBJ1-4; 7 bases map to TRBD1. Unmatched junction bases numbered 7, after V lost 4 bases and J lost 8 bases. Germline CDR1 is SEHNR and CDR2 is FQNEAQ (reference sequence). This CDR3 region has 14 residues. The CDR3 loop is CASSSTGRGEKLFF. For the CDR3, the DNA is TGTGCCAGCAGCTCGACAGGGAGGGGAGAAAAACTGTTTTTT. Combining the CDR3 with reference TRBV7-9 and TRBJ1-4 gives the whole variable domain DTGVSQNPRHKITKRGQNVTFRCDPISEHNRLYWYRQTLGQGPEFLTYFQNEAQLEKSRLLSDRFSAERPKGSFSTLEIQRTEQGDSAMYLCASSSTGRGEKLFFGSGTQLSVL.

This chain connects TRBV7-8 to TRBJ2-1; a possible D gene is TRBD2 (7 bases). The CDR3 has 15 residues. Trimming shortened V by 1 base and J by 4 bases, and 11 bases separated the two germline ends. Looked up from germline, CDR1 is SGHVS and CDR2 is FQNEAQ. The CDR3 DNA sequence: TGTGCCAGCAGCTTAGGCGAGGGGGGGTACAATGAGCAGTTCTTC. This gives the protein CASSLGEGGYNEQFF.

This chain joins TRBV12-3 or TRBV12-4 and TRBJ1-1; 7 bases are shared with TRBD1. The V gene end was trimmed by 5 bases and the J gene end by 1 base; junction bases not matched to a gene: 7. The CDR3 contains 15 residues. CDR3 sequence: CASSDTGQRNTEAFF. The CDR3 DNA reads as TGTGCCAGCAGTGACACGGGACAGAGGAACACTGAAGCTTTCTTT.